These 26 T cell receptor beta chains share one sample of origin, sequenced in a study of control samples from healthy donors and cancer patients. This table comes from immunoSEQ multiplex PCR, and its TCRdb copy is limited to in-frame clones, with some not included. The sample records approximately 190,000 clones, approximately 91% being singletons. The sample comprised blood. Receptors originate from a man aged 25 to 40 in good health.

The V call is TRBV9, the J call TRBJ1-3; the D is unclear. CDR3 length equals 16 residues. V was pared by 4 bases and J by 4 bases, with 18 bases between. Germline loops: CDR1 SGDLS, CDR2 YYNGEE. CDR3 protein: CASSPTGPESGNTIYF. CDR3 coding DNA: TGTGCCAGCAGCCCCACGGGCCCCGAGTCCGGAAACACCATATATTTT.

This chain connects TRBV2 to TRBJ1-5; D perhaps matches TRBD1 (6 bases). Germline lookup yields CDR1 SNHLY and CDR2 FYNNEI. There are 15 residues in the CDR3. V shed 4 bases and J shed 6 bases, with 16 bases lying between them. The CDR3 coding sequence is TGTGCCAGCAGTGCGTACCTAGGGGGACGTCAGCCCCAGCATTTT. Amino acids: CASSAYLGGRQPQHF.

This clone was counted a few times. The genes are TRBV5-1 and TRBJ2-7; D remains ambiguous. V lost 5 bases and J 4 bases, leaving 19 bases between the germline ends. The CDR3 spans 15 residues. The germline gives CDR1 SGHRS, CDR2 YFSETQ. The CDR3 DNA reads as TGCGCCAGCAGATTTTGGGTCAGCAGCCGGTACGAGCAGTACTTC. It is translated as CASRFWVSSRYEQYF.

As DNA, the CDR3 is TGTGCCAGCAGCTTGAAACAGGGGAACACTGAAGCTTTCTTT. It encodes CASSLKQGNTEAFF. The chain couples TRBV7-8 to TRBJ1-1, with D perhaps TRBD1 (6 bases). Trimming removed 3 bases at V and 1 base at J, with 9 bases between. The CDR3 is 14 residues long. CDR1 and CDR2 from the germline V gene are SGHVS and FQNEAQ.

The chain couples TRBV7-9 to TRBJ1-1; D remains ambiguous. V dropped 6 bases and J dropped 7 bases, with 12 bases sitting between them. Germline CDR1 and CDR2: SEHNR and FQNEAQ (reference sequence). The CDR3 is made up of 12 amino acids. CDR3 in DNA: TGTGCCAGCAGGCCGCTAGGCAGTGAAGCTTTCTTT. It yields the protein CASRPLGSEAFF.

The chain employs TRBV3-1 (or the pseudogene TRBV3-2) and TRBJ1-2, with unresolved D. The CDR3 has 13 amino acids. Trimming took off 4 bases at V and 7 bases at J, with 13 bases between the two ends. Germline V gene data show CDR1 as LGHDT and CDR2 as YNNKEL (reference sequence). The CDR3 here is CASSPLNIFGYTF. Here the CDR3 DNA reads TGTGCCAGCAGCCCGTTGAATATTTTTGGCTACACCTTC.

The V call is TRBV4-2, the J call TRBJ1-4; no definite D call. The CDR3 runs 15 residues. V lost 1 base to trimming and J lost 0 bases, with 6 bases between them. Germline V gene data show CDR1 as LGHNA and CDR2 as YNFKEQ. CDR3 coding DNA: TGTGCCAGCAGCCAAGGTGCTGCAACTAATGAAAAACTGTTTTTT. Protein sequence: CASSQGAATNEKLFF.

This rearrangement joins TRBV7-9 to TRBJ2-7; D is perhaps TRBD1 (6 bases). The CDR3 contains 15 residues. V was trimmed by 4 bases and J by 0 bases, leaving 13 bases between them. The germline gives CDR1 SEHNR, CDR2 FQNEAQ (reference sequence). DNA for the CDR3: TGTGCCAGCAGCTACCGACAGGCGGGCTCCTACGAGCAGTACTTC. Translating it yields CASSYRQAGSYEQYF.

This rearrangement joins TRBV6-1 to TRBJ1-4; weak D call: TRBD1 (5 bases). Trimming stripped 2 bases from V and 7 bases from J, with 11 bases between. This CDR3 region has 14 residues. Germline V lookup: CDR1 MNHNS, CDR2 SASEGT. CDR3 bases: TGTGCCAGCAGTGAACTTAGGGGCTCTGAAAAACTGTTTTTT. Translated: CASSELRGSEKLFF.

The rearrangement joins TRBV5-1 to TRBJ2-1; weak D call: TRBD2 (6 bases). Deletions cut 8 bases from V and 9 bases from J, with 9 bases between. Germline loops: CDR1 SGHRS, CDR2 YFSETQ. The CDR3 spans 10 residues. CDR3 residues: CARGEAEQFF. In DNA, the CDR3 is TGCGCCAGGGGGGAGGCTGAGCAGTTCTTC. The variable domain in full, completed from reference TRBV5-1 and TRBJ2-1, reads KAGVTQTPRYLIKTRGQQVTLSCSPISGHRSVSWYQQTPGQGLQFLFEYFSETQRNKGNFPGRFSGRQFSNSRSEMNVSTLELGDSALYLCARGEAEQFFGPGTRLTVL.

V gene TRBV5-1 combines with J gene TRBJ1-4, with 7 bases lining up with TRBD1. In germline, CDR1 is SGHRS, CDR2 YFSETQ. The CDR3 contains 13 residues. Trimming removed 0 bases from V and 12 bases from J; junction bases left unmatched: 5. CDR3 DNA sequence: TGCGCCAGCAGCTTGGATTTAGGGACAGAACTGTTTTTT. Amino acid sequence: CASSLDLGTELFF.

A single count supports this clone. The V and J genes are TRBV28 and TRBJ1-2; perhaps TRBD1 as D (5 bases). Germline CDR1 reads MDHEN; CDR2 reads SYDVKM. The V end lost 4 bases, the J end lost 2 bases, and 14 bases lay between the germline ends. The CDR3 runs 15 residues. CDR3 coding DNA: TGTGCCAGCAGTTCACCGGGACGGGTAAACTATGGCTACACCTTC. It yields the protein CASSSPGRVNYGYTF.

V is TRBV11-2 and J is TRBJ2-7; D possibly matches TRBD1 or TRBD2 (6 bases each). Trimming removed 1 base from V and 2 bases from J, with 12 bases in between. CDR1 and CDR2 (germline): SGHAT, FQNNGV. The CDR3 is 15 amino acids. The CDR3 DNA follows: TGTGCCAGCAGCTTAGTTGAGGGGGGAACCTACGAGCAGTACTTC. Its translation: CASSLVEGGTYEQYF.

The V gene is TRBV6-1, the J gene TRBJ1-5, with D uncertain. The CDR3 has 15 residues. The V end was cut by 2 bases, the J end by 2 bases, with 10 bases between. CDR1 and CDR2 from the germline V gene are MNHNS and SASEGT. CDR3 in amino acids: CASSEHPWGNQPQHF. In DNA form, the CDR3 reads TGTGCCAGCAGTGAACACCCCTGGGGCAATCAGCCCCAGCATTTT.

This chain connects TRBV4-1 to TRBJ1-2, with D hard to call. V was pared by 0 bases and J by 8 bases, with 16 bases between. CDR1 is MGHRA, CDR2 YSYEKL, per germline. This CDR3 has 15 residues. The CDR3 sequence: CASSQEDYWTGGYTF. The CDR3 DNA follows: TGCGCCAGCAGCCAAGAAGACTACTGGACGGGCGGCTACACCTTC.

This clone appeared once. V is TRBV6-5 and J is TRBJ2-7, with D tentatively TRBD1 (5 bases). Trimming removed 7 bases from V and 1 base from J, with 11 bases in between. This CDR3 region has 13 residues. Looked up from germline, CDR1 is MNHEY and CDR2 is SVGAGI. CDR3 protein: CASKLTGSYEQYF. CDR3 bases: TGTGCCAGCAAGCTTACAGGTTCCTACGAGCAGTACTTC.

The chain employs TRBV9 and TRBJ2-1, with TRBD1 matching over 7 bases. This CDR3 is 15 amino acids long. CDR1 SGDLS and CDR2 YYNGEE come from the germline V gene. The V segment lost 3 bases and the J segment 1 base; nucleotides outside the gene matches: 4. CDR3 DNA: TGTGCCAGCAGCGGCGACAGGGCGTCCTACAATGAGCAGTTCTTC. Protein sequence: CASSGDRASYNEQFF.

The CDR3 here is CASSSRDSRAAEAFF. CDR3 in DNA: TGTGCCAGCAGCTCGAGGGACAGCCGGGCCGCTGAAGCTTTCTTT. The chain recombines TRBV7-9 with TRBJ1-1; 7 nucleotides agree with TRBD1. The CDR3 consists of 15 residues. V trimming: 4 bases; J trimming: 6 bases; junction bases outside the gene matches: 11. Germline V lookup: CDR1 SEHNR, CDR2 FQNEAQ (reference sequence).

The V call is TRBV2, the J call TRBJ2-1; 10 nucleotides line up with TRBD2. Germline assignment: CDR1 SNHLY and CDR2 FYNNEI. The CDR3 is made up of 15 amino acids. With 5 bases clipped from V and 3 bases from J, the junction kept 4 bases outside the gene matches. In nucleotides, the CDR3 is TGTGCCAGCAGTAATAGCGGGGGGATCTACAATGAGCAGTTCTTC. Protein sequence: CASSNSGGIYNEQFF.

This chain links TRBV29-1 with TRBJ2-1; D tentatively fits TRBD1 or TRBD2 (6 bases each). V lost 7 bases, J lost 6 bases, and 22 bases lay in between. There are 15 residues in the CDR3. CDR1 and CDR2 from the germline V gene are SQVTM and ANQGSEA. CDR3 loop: CSARRGTQLINEQFF. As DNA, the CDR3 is TGCAGCGCGCGGAGGGGGACTCAACTTATCAATGAGCAGTTCTTC.

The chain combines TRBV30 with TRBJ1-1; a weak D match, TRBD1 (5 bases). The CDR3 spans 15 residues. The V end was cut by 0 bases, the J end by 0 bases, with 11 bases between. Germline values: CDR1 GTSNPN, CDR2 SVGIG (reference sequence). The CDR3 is CAWSVLAGLNTEAFF. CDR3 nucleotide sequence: TGTGCCTGGAGTGTACTTGCAGGGCTGAACACTGAAGCTTTCTTT.

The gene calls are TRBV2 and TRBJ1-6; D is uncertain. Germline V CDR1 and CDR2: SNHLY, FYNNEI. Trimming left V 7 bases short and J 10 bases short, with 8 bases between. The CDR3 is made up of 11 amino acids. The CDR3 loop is CASTQESPLHF. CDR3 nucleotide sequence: TGTGCCAGCACTCAAGAGTCACCCCTCCACTTT.

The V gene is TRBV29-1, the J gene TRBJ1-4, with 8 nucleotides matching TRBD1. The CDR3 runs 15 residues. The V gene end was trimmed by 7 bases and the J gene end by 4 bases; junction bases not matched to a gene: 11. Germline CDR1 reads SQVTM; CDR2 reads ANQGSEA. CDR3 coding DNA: TGCAGCGGTCATGCCGGGACAGGAAATAATGAAAAACTGTTTTTT. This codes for CSGHAGTGNNEKLFF.

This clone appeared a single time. As DNA, the CDR3 is TGTGCCATCAGTGAAGGGGGTGGGTTCGGTGAAAAACTGTTTTTT. This encodes CAISEGGGFGEKLFF. V and J are TRBV10-3 and TRBJ1-4; perhaps TRBD1 as D (6 bases). Germline-derived CDR1 and CDR2 are ENHRY and SYGVKD. The CDR3 is 15 residues long. V gave up 3 bases and J gave up 7 bases, with 15 bases separating them.

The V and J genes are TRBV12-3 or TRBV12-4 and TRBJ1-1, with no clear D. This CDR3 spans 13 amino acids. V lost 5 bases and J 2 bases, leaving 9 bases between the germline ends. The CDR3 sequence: CASSPTANTEAFF. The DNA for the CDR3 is TGTGCCAGCAGTCCGACGGCAAACACTGAAGCTTTCTTT.

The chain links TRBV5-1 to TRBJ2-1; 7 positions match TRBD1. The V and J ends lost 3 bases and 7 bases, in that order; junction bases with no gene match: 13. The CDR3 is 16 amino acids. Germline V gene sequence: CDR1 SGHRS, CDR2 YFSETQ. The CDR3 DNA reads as TGCGCCAGCAGCTCCTCCGGGATAGGGGGCCGAAATGAGCAGTTCTTC. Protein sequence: CASSSSGIGGRNEQFF.